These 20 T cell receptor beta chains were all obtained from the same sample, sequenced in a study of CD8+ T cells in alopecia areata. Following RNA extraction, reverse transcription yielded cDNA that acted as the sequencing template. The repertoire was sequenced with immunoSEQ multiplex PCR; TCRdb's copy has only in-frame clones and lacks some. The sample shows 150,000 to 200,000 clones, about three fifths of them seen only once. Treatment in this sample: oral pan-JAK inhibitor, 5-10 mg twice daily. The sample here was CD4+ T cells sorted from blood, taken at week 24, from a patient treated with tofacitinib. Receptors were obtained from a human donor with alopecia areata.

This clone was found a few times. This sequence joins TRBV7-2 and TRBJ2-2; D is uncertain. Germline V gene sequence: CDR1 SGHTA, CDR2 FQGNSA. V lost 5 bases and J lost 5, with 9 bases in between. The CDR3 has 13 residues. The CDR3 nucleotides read TGTGCCAGCAGCATAGACTTGACCGGGGAGCTGTTTTTT. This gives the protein CASSIDLTGELFF.

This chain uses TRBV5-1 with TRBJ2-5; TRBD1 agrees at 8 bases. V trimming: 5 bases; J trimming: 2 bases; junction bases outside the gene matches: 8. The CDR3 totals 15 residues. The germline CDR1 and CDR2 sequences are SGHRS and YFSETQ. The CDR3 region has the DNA TGCGCCAGCAGTCCCAGCACAGGGGGACAAGAGACCCAGTACTTC. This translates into CASSPSTGGQETQYF.

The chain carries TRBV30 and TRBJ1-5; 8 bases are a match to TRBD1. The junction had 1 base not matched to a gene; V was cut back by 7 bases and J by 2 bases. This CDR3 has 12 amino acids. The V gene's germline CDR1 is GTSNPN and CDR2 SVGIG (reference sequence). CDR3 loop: CASGQGNQPQHF. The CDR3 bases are TGTGCCTCGGGACAGGGCAATCAGCCCCAGCATTTT.

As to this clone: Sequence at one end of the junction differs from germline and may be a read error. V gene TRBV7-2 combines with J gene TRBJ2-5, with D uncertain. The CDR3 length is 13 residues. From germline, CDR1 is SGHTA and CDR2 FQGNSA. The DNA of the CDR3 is TGCGCCAGCAGCTTAGGTAGTCAAGAGACCCAGTACTTC. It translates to CASSLGSQETQYF. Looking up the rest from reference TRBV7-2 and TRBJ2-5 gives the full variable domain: GAGVSQSPSNKVTEKGKDVELRCDPISGHTALYWYRQSLGQGLEFLIYFQGNSAPDKSGLPSDRFSAERTGGSVSTLTIQRTQQEDSAVYLCASSLGSQETQYFGPGTRLLVL.

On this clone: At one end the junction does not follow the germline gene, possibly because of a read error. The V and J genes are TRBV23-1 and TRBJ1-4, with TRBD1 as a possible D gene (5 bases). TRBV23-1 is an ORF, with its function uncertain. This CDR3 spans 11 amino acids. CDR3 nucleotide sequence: TGCGCCAGCAGTCCGGACAAGGGCGCCCGATTT. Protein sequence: CASSPDKGARF.

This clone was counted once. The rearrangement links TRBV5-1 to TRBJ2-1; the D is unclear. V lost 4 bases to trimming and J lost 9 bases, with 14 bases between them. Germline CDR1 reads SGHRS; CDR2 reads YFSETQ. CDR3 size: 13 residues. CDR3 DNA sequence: TGCGCCAGCAGCACCCGGCTAGTCGGTGAGCAGTTCTTC. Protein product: CASSTRLVGEQFF.

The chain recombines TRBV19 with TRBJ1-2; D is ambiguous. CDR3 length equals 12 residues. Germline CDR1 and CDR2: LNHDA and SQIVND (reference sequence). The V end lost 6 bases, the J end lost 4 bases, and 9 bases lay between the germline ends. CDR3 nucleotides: TGTGCCAGTAGCCTCTTGGGCTATGGCTACACCTTC. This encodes CASSLLGYGYTF.

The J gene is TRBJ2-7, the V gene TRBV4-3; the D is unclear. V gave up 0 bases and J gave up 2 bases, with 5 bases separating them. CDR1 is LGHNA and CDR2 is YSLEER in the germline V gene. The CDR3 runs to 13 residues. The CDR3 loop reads CASSQDTPYEQYF. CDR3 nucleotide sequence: TGCGCCAGCAGCCAAGATACCCCCTACGAGCAGTACTTC.

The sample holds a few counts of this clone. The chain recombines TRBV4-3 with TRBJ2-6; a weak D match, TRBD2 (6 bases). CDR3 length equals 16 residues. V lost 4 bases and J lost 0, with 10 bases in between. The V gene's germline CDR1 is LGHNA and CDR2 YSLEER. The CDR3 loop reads CASSRDSSSGANVLTF. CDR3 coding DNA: TGCGCCAGCAGCCGGGACTCCAGCTCTGGGGCCAACGTCCTGACTTTC.

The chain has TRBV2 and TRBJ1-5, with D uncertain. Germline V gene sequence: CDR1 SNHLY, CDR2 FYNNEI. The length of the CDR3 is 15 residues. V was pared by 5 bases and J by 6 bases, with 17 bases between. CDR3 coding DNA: TGTGCCAGCAGTAGGGAGGGCACGCTTAGTCAGCCCCAGCATTTT. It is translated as CASSREGTLSQPQHF.

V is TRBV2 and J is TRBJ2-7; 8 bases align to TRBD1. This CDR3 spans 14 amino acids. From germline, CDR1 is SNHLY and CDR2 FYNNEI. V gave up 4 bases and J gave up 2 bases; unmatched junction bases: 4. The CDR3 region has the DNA TGTGCCAGCAGTGTGCAGGGGGCGACCTACGAGCAGTACTTC. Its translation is CASSVQGATYEQYF.

CDR3 sequence: CASSFTRGDTQYF. The DNA of the CDR3 is TGTGCCAGCAGTTTTACCCGGGGAGATACGCAGTATTTT. The chain couples TRBV27 to TRBJ2-3; D perhaps matches TRBD2 (5 bases). The germline V gene encodes CDR1 MNHEY and CDR2 SMNVEV (reference sequence). The germline V and J ends were trimmed by 3 bases and 5 bases, with 9 bases remaining between them. The CDR3 runs to 13 residues.

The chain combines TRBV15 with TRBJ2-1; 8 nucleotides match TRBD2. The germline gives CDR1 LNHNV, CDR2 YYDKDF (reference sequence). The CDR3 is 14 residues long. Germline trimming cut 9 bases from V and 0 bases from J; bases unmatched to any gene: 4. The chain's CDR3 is CATTAGGSYNEQFF. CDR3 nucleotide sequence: TGTGCCACAACCGCGGGGGGCTCCTACAATGAGCAGTTCTTC.

In DNA, the CDR3 is TGTGCCTGGAGTGGTACGGGGGTAGAGCCCCAGCATTTT. It yields the protein CAWSGTGVEPQHF. V is TRBV30 and J is TRBJ1-5, with D tentatively TRBD1 (5 bases). Germline-derived CDR1 and CDR2 are GTSNPN and SVGIG (reference sequence). V lost 1 base to trimming and J lost 8 bases, with 12 bases between them. CDR3 length: 13 residues.

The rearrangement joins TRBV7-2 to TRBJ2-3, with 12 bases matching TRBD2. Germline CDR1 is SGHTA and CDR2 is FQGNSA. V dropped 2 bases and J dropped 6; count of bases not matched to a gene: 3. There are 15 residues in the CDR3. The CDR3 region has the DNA TGTGCCAGCAGCTTAAGGCTAGCGGGGGGGGATACGCAGTATTTT. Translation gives CASSLRLAGGDTQYF.

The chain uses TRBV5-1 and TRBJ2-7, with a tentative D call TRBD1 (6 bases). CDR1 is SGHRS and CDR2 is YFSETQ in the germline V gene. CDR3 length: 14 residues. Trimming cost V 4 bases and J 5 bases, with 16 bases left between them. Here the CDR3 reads CASSRQTGTHEQYF. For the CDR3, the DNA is TGCGCCAGCAGCCGGCAGACAGGAACTCACGAGCAGTACTTC.

The CDR3 DNA reads as TGTGCCAGCAGCTTTGGTTCGGGGACCCGCGGATCCACAGATACGCAGTATTTT. Translation gives CASSFGSGTRGSTDTQYF. The rearrangement joins TRBV7-9 to TRBJ2-3; D is perhaps TRBD1 or TRBD2 (5 bases each). Trimming removed 3 bases at V and 2 bases at J, with 21 bases between. CDR3 length: 18 residues. The germline V gene has CDR1 SEHNR and CDR2 FQNEAQ (reference sequence).

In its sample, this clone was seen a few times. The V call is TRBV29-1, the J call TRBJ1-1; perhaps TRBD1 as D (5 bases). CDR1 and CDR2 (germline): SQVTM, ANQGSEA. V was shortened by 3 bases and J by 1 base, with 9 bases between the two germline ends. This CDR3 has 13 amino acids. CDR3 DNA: TGCAGCGTTGATTTAGGACAGAACACTGAAGCTTTCTTT. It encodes CSVDLGQNTEAFF.

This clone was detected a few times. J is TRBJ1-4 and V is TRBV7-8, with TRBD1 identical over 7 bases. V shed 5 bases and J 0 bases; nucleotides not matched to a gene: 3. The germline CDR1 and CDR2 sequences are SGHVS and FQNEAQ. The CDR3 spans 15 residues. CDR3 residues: CASSLDRATNEKLFF. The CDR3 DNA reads TGTGCCAGCAGCCTTGACAGGGCAACTAATGAAAAACTGTTTTTT.

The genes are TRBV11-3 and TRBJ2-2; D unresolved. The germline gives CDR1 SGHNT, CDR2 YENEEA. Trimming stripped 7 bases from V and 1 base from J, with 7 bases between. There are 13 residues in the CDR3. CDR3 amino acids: CASTRQNTGELFF. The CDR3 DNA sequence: TGTGCCAGCACCAGACAGAACACCGGGGAGCTGTTTTTT.